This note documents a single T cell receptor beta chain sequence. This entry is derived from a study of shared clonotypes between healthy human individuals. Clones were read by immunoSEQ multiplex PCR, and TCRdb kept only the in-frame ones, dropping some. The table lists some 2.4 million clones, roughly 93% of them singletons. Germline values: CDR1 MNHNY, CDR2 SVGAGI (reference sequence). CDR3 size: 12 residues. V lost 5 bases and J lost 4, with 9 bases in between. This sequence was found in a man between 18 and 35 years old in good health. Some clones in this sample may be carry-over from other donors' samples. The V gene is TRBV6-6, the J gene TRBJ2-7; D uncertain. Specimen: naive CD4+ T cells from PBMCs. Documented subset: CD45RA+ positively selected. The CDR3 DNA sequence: TGTGCCAGCAGTGCGGATGAGTACGAGCAGTACTTC. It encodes CASSADEYEQYF.